A selection of T cell receptor beta chains follows, all from one sample in a study of glioma-infiltrating T cells after dendritic cell vaccination. The method was immunoSEQ multiplex PCR; TCRdb's version includes in-frame clones alone and lacks a portion of them. The table includes tens of thousands of clones, around 79% detected once. Material: blood, obtained before dendritic cell vaccination. The receptors were sampled from a human donor with glioblastoma. The CDR3 runs from the conserved cysteine through the conserved F or W. D genes are given only for firm matches. Size is stated for part of the rows, as once, few or many counts, or as a class when the clone is expanded.

abundance,d_gene,j_gene,v_gene,CDR3aa,CDR3nt
-,TRBD1,TRBJ2-5,TRBV15,CATSRAQDRAITLRETQYF,TGTGCCACCAGCAGAGCCCAAGACAGGGCGATAACCCTTAGGGAGACCCAGTACTTC
-,-,TRBJ1-1,TRBV5-1,CASRQGDTEAFF,TGCGCCAGCAGACAGGGAGACACTGAAGCTTTCTTT
-,TRBD1,TRBJ2-4,TRBV7-6,CASSSLYRDRGSNIQYF,TGTGCCAGCAGCTCTTTGTACCGGGACAGGGGGAGCAACATTCAGTACTTC
once,-,TRBJ1-2,TRBV7-8,CASSLAKMRDNYGYTF,TGTGCCAGCAGCTTAGCGAAGATGCGGGATAACTATGGCTACACCTTC
-,TRBD1,TRBJ1-2,TRBV6-5,CASSRGTGGRYGYTF,TGTGCCAGCAGTAGAGGGACAGGGGGTCGCTATGGCTACACCTTC
-,-,TRBJ1-1,TRBV5-1,CASSLDRVDEAFF,TGCGCCAGCAGCTTGGACAGGGTTGATGAAGCTTTCTTT
-,-,TRBJ2-7,TRBV5-6,CASSPGRGYEQYF,TGTGCCAGCAGTCCCGGACGGGGGTACGAGCAGTACTTC
many,TRBD1,TRBJ1-2,TRBV7-9,CASSNRLRQGGYGYTF,TGTGCCAGCAGCAACCGTCTAAGACAGGGGGGCTATGGCTACACCTTC
few,TRBD2,TRBJ2-3,TRBV6-5,CASSGLAGGPDTQYF,TGTGCCAGCAGTGGACTAGCGGGGGGGCCAGATACGCAGTATTTT
-,TRBD2,TRBJ2-2,TRBV11-3,CASSLRSGGKLFF,TGTGCCAGCAGCTTAAGGTCGGGAGGGAAGCTGTTTTTT
-,-,TRBJ2-3,TRBV10-3,CAISDQRATGLQYF,TGTGCCATCAGTGATCAGCGGGCCACAGGACTGCAGTATTTT
-,TRBD1,TRBJ1-4,TRBV6-5,CASSRTGGDEKLFF,TGTGCCAGCAGCCGGACAGGGGGAGATGAAAAACTGTTTTTT
-,-,TRBJ1-5,TRBV29-1,CSVREDTNSNQPQHF,TGCAGCGTTCGGGAGGACACCAATAGCAATCAGCCCCAGCATTTT
-,-,TRBJ1-2,TRBV6-5,CASRPTTANYGYTF,TGTGCCAGCAGACCCACGACAGCCAACTATGGCTACACCTTC
-,-,TRBJ2-2,TRBV5-1,CASSLDPAAGETNTGELFF,TGCGCCAGCAGCTTGGATCCCGCGGCAGGGGAGACGAACACCGGGGAGCTGTTTTTT
-,-,TRBJ1-5,TRBV4-2,CASSQAGQDQPQHF,TGTGCCAGCAGCCAAGCAGGGCAGGATCAGCCCCAGCATTTT
once,TRBD2,TRBJ2-5,TRBV5-4,CASSFKLAGQETQYF,TGTGCCAGCAGCTTTAAACTAGCGGGGCAAGAGACCCAGTACTTC
-,TRBD2,TRBJ2-7,TRBV18,CASSPRTSDHEQYF,TGTGCCAGCTCACCACGGACTAGCGACCACGAGCAGTACTTC
-,-,TRBJ2-4,TRBV7-2,CASSSGVNIQYF,TGTGCCAGCAGCTCCGGGGTAAACATTCAGTACTTC
-,TRBD1,TRBJ2-5,TRBV7-8,CASSPQGAKETQYF,TGTGCCAGCAGCCCACAGGGGGCAAAAGAGACCCAGTACTTC
-,-,TRBJ1-2,TRBV2,CASSEVPSRGYTF,TGTGCCAGCAGTGAAGTCCCCTCTCGGGGCTACACCTTC
-,TRBD2,TRBJ2-3,TRBV19,CASSGSSGSTDTQYF,TGTGCCTCATCCGGGAGTAGCGGGAGCACAGATACGCAGTATTTT
-,-,TRBJ2-3,TRBV15,CATSRARRGTDTQYF,TGTGCCACCAGCAGAGCGAGGAGAGGCACAGATACGCAGTATTTT
-,-,TRBJ1-5,TRBV28,CASSGATGIDQPQHF,TGTGCCAGCAGCGGGGCTACAGGGATAGATCAGCCCCAGCATTTT
-,TRBD2,TRBJ2-7,TRBV14,CASSPGWGGGNPSYEQYF,TGTGCCAGCAGCCCAGGATGGGGCGGGGGGAACCCCTCCTACGAGCAGTACTTC
-,TRBD1,TRBJ2-5,TRBV29-1,CSVDKQGGEETQYF,TGCAGCGTTGACAAACAGGGGGGAGAAGAGACCCAGTACTTC
-,TRBD1,TRBJ1-2,TRBV5-1,CASRRAGGAGNYGYTF,TGCGCCAGCAGAAGGGCAGGGGGCGCAGGAAACTATGGCTACACCTTC
-,-,TRBJ1-5,TRBV9,CASSVAAGVDGQPQHF,TGTGCCAGCAGCGTAGCGGCGGGGGTGGATGGTCAGCCCCAGCATTTT
-,-,TRBJ2-2,TRBV7-6,CASSLETRVYGTGELFF,TGTGCCAGCAGCTTAGAGACCAGGGTCTACGGCACCGGGGAGCTGTTTTTT
once,TRBD1,TRBJ2-5,TRBV11-2,CASSRYRGRGETQYF,TGTGCCAGCAGTCGATACAGGGGGCGCGGGGAGACCCAGTACTTC
-,TRBD2,TRBJ2-7,TRBV5-1,CASSSSGGPYEQYF,TGCGCCAGCAGCTCTAGCGGGGGCCCTTACGAGCAGTACTTC
-,-,TRBJ2-3,TRBV6-6,CASTRLSGTDTQYF,TGTGCCAGCACCCGACTGTCCGGCACAGATACGCAGTATTTT
-,TRBD1,TRBJ1-2,TRBV4-2,CASSQDLAGGSYGYTF,TGTGCCAGCAGCCAAGATCTGGCAGGGGGTTCCTATGGCTACACCTTC
-,TRBD1,TRBJ2-2,TRBV19,CASSPLQGDTGELFF,TGTGCCAGTAGTCCGCTACAGGGGGACACCGGGGAGCTGTTTTTT
-,TRBD1,TRBJ2-1,TRBV10-3,CAIGGQGGSPGEQFF,TGTGCCATCGGGGGACAGGGGGGGTCCCCGGGTGAGCAGTTCTTC
-,-,TRBJ2-1,TRBV5-1,CASRVGSEVNEQFF,TGCGCCAGCAGGGTCGGGAGTGAGGTCAATGAGCAGTTCTTC
-,TRBD1,TRBJ1-2,TRBV28,CASSSFRDRHPNYGYTF,TGTGCCAGCAGTTCTTTCCGGGACAGACACCCTAACTATGGCTACACCTTC
-,TRBD1,TRBJ2-6,TRBV19,CASTTTGAGANVLTF,TGTGCCAGTACCACCACAGGGGCGGGGGCCAACGTCCTGACTTTC
-,TRBD1,TRBJ2-3,TRBV7-3,CASSPEGSRGRGDTQYF,TGCGCCAGCAGCCCCGAAGGAAGCAGGGGGCGAGGAGATACGCAGTATTTT
-,-,TRBJ1-2,TRBV19,CASRTPGVVGYGYTF,TGTGCCAGTAGAACCCCAGGGGTTGTTGGCTATGGCTACACCTTC
-,TRBD2,TRBJ2-3,TRBV5-1,CASTIGIAGAIQASTDTQYF,TGCGCCAGCACCATCGGGATAGCGGGGGCCATACAAGCTAGCACAGATACGCAGTATTTT
-,TRBD2,TRBJ2-5,TRBV18,CASSPNSGTSGRLETQYF,TGTGCCAGCTCACCAAACTCCGGAACTAGCGGGAGGCTTGAGACCCAGTACTTC
-,TRBD1,TRBJ2-1,TRBV2,CASSGQGARRGQQFF,TGTGCCAGCAGTGGGCAGGGGGCTCGGCGGGGCCAGCAGTTCTTC